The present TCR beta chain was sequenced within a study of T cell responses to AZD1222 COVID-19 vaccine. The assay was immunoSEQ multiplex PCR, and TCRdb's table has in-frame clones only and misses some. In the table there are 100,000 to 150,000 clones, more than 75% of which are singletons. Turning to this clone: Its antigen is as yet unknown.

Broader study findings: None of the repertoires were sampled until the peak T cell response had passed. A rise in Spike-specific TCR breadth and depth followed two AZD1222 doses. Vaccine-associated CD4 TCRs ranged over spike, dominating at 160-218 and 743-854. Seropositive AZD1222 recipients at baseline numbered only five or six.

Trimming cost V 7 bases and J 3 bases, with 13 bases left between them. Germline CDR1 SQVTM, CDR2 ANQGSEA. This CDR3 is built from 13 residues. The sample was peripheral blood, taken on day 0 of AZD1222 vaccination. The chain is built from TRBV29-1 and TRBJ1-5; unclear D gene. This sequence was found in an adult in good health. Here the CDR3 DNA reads TGCAGCGCCCAGGACGGCCCCAATCAGCCCCAGCATTTT. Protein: CSAQDGPNQPQHF.